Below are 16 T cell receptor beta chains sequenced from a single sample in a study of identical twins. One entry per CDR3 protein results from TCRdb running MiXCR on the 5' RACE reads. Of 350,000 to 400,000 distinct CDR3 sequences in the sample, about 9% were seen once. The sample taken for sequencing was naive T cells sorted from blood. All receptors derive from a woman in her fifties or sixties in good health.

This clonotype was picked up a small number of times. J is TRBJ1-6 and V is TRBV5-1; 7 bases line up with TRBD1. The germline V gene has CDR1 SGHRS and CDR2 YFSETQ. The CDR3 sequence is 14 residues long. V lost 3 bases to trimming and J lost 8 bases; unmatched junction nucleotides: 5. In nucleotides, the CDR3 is TGCGCCAGCAGCTCCCGGGACAGATATTCACCCCTCCACTTT. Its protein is CASSSRDRYSPLHF.

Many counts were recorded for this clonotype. CDR3 sequence: CASSFREWGTEAFF. CDR3 sequence (DNA): TGCGCCAGCAGCTTTAGAGAATGGGGCACTGAAGCTTTCTTT. The chain is built from TRBV5-1 and TRBJ1-1; D is unclear. CDR1 SGHRS and CDR2 YFSETQ come from the germline V gene. V was shortened by 2 bases and J by 4 bases, with 12 bases between the two germline ends. This CDR3 spans 14 amino acids.

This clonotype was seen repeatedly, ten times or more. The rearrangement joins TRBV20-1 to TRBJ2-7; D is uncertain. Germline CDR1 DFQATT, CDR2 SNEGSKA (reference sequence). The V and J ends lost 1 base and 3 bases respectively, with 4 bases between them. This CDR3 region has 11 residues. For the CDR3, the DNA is TGCAGTGCTAGAGCACTCTACGAGCAGTACTTC. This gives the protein CSARALYEQYF.

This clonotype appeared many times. The CDR3 DNA sequence: TGTGCCAGCAGCCCGGGACGCTCCTACAATGAGCAGTTCTTC. This translates into CASSPGRSYNEQFF. V usage is TRBV11-2 and J usage is TRBJ2-1; D may correspond to TRBD1 or TRBD2 (5 bases each). The V gene's germline CDR1 is SGHAT and CDR2 FQNNGV. V was clipped by 5 bases and J by 0 bases, with 8 bases between them. The CDR3 runs to 14 residues. Combining the CDR3 with reference TRBV11-2 and TRBJ2-1 gives the whole variable domain EAGVAQSPRYKIIEKRQSVAFWCNPISGHATLYWYQQILGQGPKLLIQFQNNGVVDDSQLPKDRFSAERLKGVDSTLKIQPAKLEDSAVYLCASSPGRSYNEQFFGPGTRLTVL.

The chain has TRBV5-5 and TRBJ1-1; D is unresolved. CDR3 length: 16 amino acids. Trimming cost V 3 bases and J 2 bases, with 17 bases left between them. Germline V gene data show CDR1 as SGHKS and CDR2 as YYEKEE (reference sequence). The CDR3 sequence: CASSWGDPTNNTEAFF. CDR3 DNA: TGTGCCAGCAGCTGGGGAGACCCGACCAATAACACTGAAGCTTTCTTT.

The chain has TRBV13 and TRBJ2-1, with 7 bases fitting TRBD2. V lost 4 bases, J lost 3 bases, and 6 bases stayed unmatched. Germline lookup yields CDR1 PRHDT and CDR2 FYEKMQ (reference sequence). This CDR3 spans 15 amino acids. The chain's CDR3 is CASSSRLADYNEQFF. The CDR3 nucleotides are TGTGCCAGCAGCTCGAGACTAGCCGACTACAATGAGCAGTTCTTC.

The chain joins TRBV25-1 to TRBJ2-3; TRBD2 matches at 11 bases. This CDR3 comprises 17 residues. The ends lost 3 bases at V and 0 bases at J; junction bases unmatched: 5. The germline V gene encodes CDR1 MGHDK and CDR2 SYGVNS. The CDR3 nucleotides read TGTGCCAGCAGTGATGGGACTAGCGGAGCTAGCACAGATACGCAGTATTTT. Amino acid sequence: CASSDGTSGASTDTQYF.

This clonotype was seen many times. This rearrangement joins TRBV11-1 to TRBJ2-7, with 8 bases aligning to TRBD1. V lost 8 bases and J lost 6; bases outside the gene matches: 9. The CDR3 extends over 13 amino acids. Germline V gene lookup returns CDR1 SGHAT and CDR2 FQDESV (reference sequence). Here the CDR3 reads CASSLRGTGEQYV. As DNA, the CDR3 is TGTGCCAGCTCTCTGAGGGGGACAGGCGAGCAGTACGTC.

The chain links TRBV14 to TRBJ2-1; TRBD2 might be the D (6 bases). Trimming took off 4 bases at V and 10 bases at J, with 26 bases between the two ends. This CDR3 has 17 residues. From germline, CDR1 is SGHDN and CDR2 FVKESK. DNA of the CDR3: TGTGCCAGCAGCCGCCTACCGGGACTTGAGGGTCCGGGGGAGCAGTTCTTC. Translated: CASSRLPGLEGPGEQFF.

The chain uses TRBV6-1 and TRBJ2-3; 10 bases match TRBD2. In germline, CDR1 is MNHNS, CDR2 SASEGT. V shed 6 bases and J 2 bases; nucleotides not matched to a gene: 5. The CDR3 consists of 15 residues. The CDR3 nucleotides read TGTGCCAGCAGAAAAGCGGGAGGGCTCACAGATACGCAGTATTTT. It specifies CASRKAGGLTDTQYF.

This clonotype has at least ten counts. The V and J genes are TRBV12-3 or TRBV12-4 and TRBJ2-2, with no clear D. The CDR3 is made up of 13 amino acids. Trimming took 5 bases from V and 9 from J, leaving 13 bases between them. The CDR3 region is CASSPDGHRELFF. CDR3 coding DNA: TGTGCCAGCAGTCCGGACGGCCACCGGGAGCTGTTTTTT.

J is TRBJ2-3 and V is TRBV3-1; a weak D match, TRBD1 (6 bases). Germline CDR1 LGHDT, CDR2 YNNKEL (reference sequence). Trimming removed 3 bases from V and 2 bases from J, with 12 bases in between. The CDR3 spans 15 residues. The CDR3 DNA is TGTGCCAGCAGCCAGGGGGCGGGCGTCACAGATACGCAGTATTTT. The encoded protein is CASSQGAGVTDTQYF.

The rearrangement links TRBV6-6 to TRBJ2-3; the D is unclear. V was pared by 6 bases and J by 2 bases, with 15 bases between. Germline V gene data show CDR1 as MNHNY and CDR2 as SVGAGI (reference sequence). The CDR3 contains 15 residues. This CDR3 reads CASSALVPPTDTQYF. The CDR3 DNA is TGTGCCAGCAGCGCCCTGGTTCCCCCCACAGATACGCAGTATTTT.

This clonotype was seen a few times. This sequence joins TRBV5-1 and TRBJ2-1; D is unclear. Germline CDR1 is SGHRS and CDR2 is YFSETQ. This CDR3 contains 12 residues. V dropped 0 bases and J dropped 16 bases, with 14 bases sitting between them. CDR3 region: CASSLVSTRLFF. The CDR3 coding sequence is TGCGCCAGCAGCTTGGTCTCCACCCGGCTTTTCTTC.

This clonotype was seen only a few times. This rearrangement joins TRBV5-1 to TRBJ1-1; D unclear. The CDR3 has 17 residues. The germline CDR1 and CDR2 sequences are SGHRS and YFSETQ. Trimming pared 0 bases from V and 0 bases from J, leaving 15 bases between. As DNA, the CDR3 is TGCGCCAGCAGCTTGGCCGGAGCAAAAGGAATGAACACTGAAGCTTTCTTT. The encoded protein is CASSLAGAKGMNTEAFF.

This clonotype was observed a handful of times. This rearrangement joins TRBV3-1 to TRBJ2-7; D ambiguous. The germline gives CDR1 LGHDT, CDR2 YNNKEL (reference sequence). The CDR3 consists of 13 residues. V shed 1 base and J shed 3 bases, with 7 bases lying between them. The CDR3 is CASSQGANYEQYV. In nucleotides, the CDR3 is TGTGCCAGCAGCCAAGGGGCCAACTACGAGCAGTACGTC.